One and the same sample provided the 20 T cell receptor beta chains below, sequenced in a study of T cell responses to AZD1222 COVID-19 vaccine. Assay used: immunoSEQ multiplex PCR; TCRdb lists only in-frame clones, some missing. The sample lists about 120,000 clones, 88% seen once, with over 3% in the top ten. This sample comprised peripheral blood, obtained on day 0 of AZD1222 vaccination. Every receptor here comes from an adult in good health.

This chain links TRBV6-1 with TRBJ1-1; D call uncertain. Trimming removed 6 bases at V and 2 bases at J, with 7 bases between. Germline V gene data show CDR1 as MNHNS and CDR2 as SASEGT. This CDR3 is 12 amino acids long. The CDR3 region has the DNA TGTGCCAGCAGGACGGGTAACACTGAAGCTTTCTTT. Translating it yields CASRTGNTEAFF.

V and J are TRBV7-8 and TRBJ2-2, with 8 bases matching TRBD1. V shed 5 bases and J 3 bases; nucleotides not matched to a gene: 8. Germline V gives CDR1 SGHVS, CDR2 FQNEAQ. The CDR3 consists of 16 residues. CDR3 nucleotide sequence: TGTGCCAGCAGCAAATTGGACAGGGCTTACACCGGGGAGCTGTTTTTT. The encoded protein is CASSKLDRAYTGELFF. The variable domain in full, with the rest retrieved from reference TRBV7-8 and TRBJ2-2, is GAGVSQSPRYKVAKRGQDVALRCDPISGHVSLFWYQQALGQGPEFLTYFQNEAQLDKSGLPSDRFFAERPEGSVSTLKIQRTQQEDSAVYLCASSKLDRAYTGELFFGEGSRLTVL.

This chain links TRBV7-2 with TRBJ1-2; D gene ambiguous. V lost 5 bases and J 0 bases, leaving 19 bases between the germline ends. The CDR3 length is 17 residues. Per the germline V gene, CDR1 is SGHTA and CDR2 is FQGNSA. The CDR3 DNA is TGTGCCAGCAGCCCGAGTAGATTGGCAGCAGCTAACTATGGCTACACCTTC. It is translated as CASSPSRLAAANYGYTF.

This clone has a single count. This sequence joins TRBV10-3 and TRBJ2-7, with D possibly being TRBD1 (6 bases). V shed 5 bases and J shed 2 bases, with 13 bases lying between them. CDR1 is ENHRY, CDR2 SYGVKD, per germline. CDR3 size: 14 residues. The CDR3 sequence is CAISQTGTTYEQYF. The CDR3 DNA follows: TGTGCCATCAGTCAGACGGGGACAACCTACGAGCAGTACTTC.

This clone appeared once. This chain uses TRBV19 with TRBJ1-2; D is undetermined. With 6 bases removed from V and 4 bases from J, the gap between germline ends came to 9 bases. Germline CDR1 reads LNHDA; CDR2 reads SQIVND (reference sequence). This CDR3 is 12 amino acids long. In DNA, the CDR3 is TGTGCCAGTAGCCGGGAAGGCTATGGCTACACCTTC. Its translation: CASSREGYGYTF.

The chain joins TRBV5-1 to TRBJ2-7; the match to TRBD1 covers 9 bases. The CDR3 runs 13 residues. CDR1 is SGHRS and CDR2 is YFSETQ in the germline V gene. V was pared by 2 bases and J by 7 bases, with 4 bases of the junction left unmatched. The CDR3: CASSLTGGQEQYF. CDR3 in DNA: TGCGCCAGCAGCTTAACAGGGGGCCAAGAGCAGTACTTC.

The chain couples TRBV18 to TRBJ1-2, with a weak D call TRBD1 (5 bases). This CDR3 contains 13 residues. The germline V and J ends were trimmed by 3 bases and 7 bases, with 12 bases remaining between them. Germline V CDR1 and CDR2: KGHSH, LQKENI. DNA of the CDR3: TGTGCCAGCTCACCGGTCAGGGAAGGTGGCTACACCTTC. Protein sequence: CASSPVREGGYTF.

The chain joins TRBV5-1 to TRBJ2-7; D may match TRBD1 or TRBD2 (5 bases each). Trimming removed 0 bases at V and 5 bases at J, with 9 bases between. Per germline, CDR1 SGHRS and CDR2 YFSETQ. CDR3 length equals 13 residues. CDR3 DNA: TGCGCCAGCAGCTTGGTGGGACCCAACGAGCAGTACTTC. It encodes CASSLVGPNEQYF.

The chain employs TRBV12-3 or TRBV12-4 and TRBJ1-2; D gene ambiguous. The CDR3 totals 13 residues. V lost 0 bases and J lost 4, with 6 bases in between. The CDR3 protein is CASSLASGYGYTF. CDR3 in DNA: TGTGCCAGCAGTTTAGCTTCGGGCTATGGCTACACCTTC.

This clone appeared once. This chain links TRBV5-5 with TRBJ2-2; maybe TRBD2 (5 bases). Trimming stripped 4 bases from V and 5 bases from J, with 12 bases between. The V gene's germline CDR1 is SGHKS and CDR2 YYEKEE (reference sequence). CDR3 length: 14 residues. DNA of the CDR3: TGTGCCAGCAGCATCGAGGAGCGGACCGGGGAGCTGTTTTTT. Translation gives CASSIEERTGELFF.

The chain has TRBV5-1 and TRBJ1-2; D gene ambiguous. Trimming pared 2 bases from V and 8 bases from J, leaving 16 bases between. The CDR3 has 14 amino acids. Germline assignment: CDR1 SGHRS and CDR2 YFSETQ. The CDR3 protein is CASSFQNTARGYTF. CDR3 in DNA: TGCGCCAGCAGCTTCCAAAACACCGCCCGGGGCTACACCTTC.

This clone was detected a few times. The CDR3 bases are TGTGCCAGCCAAATCGACAGGAGCAATCAGCCCCAGCATTTT. This encodes CASQIDRSNQPQHF. The chain is built from TRBV2 and TRBJ1-5; possibly TRBD1 for D (6 bases). The germline V and J ends were trimmed by 8 bases and 1 base, with 12 bases remaining between them. The length of the CDR3 is 14 residues. Germline CDR1 and CDR2: SNHLY and FYNNEI.

The chain recombines TRBV6-5 with TRBJ1-2; no clear D gene. CDR3 length: 14 amino acids. Germline V gene data show CDR1 as MNHEY and CDR2 as SVGAGI. The V end was cut by 6 bases, the J end by 3 bases, with 14 bases between. The CDR3: CASRGRAPDYGYTF. The CDR3 nucleotides read TGTGCCAGCAGAGGCCGGGCCCCTGACTATGGCTACACCTTC.

The rearrangement links TRBV29-1 to TRBJ2-1; TRBD1 is a possible D gene (5 bases). The germline CDR1 and CDR2 sequences are SQVTM and ANQGSEA. The CDR3 has 16 amino acids. Deletions cut 7 bases from V and 8 bases from J, with 27 bases between. The CDR3 region has the DNA TGCAGCGCACGGAGTGGAAGGGGCAACGATTACGATGAGCAGTTCTTC. It translates to CSARSGRGNDYDEQFF.

The chain links TRBV6-2 or TRBV6-3 to TRBJ1-2; D call uncertain. This CDR3 comprises 14 residues. V was cut by 2 bases and J by 4 bases, with 11 bases left in between. Per germline, CDR1 MNHEY and CDR2 SVGEGT. Here the CDR3 DNA reads TGTGCCAGCAGTTACAGTATAATCGCCTATGGCTACACCTTC. Protein sequence: CASSYSIIAYGYTF.

J is TRBJ2-7 and V is TRBV14; D may be TRBD1 or TRBD2 (5 bases each). Trimming took off 4 bases at V and 7 bases at J, with 17 bases between the two ends. Germline CDR1 SGHDN, CDR2 FVKESK. The CDR3 spans 14 residues. The chain's CDR3 is CASSPRTGAGEQYF. The CDR3 DNA reads as TGTGCCAGCAGCCCCCGGACCGGGGCTGGGGAGCAGTACTTC.

This clone has only a few counts. The V call is TRBV7-8, the J call TRBJ2-2; a weak D match, TRBD1 (6 bases). CDR1 and CDR2 (germline): SGHVS, FQNEAQ. V was shortened by 5 bases and J by 7 bases, with 11 bases between the two germline ends. The CDR3 spans 13 residues. The CDR3: CASSQAGDGELFF. CDR3 nucleotide sequence: TGTGCCAGCAGCCAGGCAGGGGACGGGGAGCTGTTTTTT. The whole variable domain, remainder taken from reference TRBV7-8 and TRBJ2-2, is GAGVSQSPRYKVAKRGQDVALRCDPISGHVSLFWYQQALGQGPEFLTYFQNEAQLDKSGLPSDRFFAERPEGSVSTLKIQRTQQEDSAVYLCASSQAGDGELFFGEGSRLTVL.

The V call is TRBV5-6, the J call TRBJ1-4, with D possibly TRBD1 on 6 matching bases. The germline V and J ends were trimmed by 2 bases and 11 bases, with 16 bases remaining between them. Germline assignment: CDR1 SGHDT and CDR2 YYEEEE. The CDR3 is 14 amino acids. Written as DNA, the CDR3 is TGTGCCAGCAGCTTTGGCAGGGGAGGTGCGAAACTGTTTTTT. This codes for CASSFGRGGAKLFF.

The gene calls are TRBV29-1 and TRBJ1-2; D unclear. Trimming removed 3 bases from V and 4 bases from J, with 9 bases in between. This CDR3 is 12 amino acids long. From germline, CDR1 is SQVTM and CDR2 ANQGSEA. CDR3 sequence: CSVDEAGYGYTF. CDR3 nucleotide sequence: TGCAGCGTTGATGAGGCCGGCTATGGCTACACCTTC. Full variable domain (rest looked up from reference TRBV29-1 and TRBJ1-2): SAVISQKPSRDICQRGTSLTIQCQVDSQVTMMFWYRQQPGQSLTLIATANQGSEATYESGFVIDKFPISRPNLTFSTLTVSNMSPEDSSIYLCSVDEAGYGYTFGSGTRLTVV.

The CDR3: CASRSLGGRSEKLFF. In DNA form, the CDR3 reads TGTGCCAGCCGTAGCTTGGGGGGGAGGAGTGAAAAACTGTTTTTT. The rearrangement joins TRBV2 to TRBJ1-4, with a possible D match to TRBD1 (5 bases). V lost 8 bases to trimming and J lost 7 bases, with 20 bases between them. CDR3 length: 15 amino acids. Germline CDR1 is SNHLY and CDR2 is FYNNEI. Combining the CDR3 with reference TRBV2 and TRBJ1-4 gives the whole variable domain EPEVTQTPSHQVTQMGQEVILRCVPISNHLYFYWYRQILGQKVEFLVSFYNNEISEKSEIFDDQFSVERPDGSNFTLKIRSTKLEDSAMYFCASRSLGGRSEKLFFGSGTQLSVL.